The source of this TCR beta chain is a study of shared clonotypes between healthy human individuals. The V end lost 5 bases, the J end lost 16 bases, and 33 bases lay between the germline ends. The germline CDR1 and CDR2 sequences are SQVTM and ANQGSEA. CDR3 length: 16 amino acids. On this clone: Its matching antigen is unknown.

Whole-study findings and limits: It was expected that sequencing depth would affect clonotype sharing among donors.

Method: immunoSEQ multiplex PCR; TCRdb's copy keeps in-frame clones and lacks some. The sample has approximately 1,500,000 clones, approximately 96% seen once; the top ten hold 0.95% to 1.5%. The specimen sequenced was naive CD4+ T cells sorted from blood. Subset specified: CD45RA+ positively selected. The V and J genes are TRBV29-1 and TRBJ2-1; D gene unclear. This TCR derives from a man aged 25-40 years in good health. CDR3 sequence reads: CSVSPGLPNARGFSFF. As DNA, the CDR3 is TGCAGCGTTTCCCCCGGGCTTCCTAATGCTCGTGGTTTTTCATTCTTC.